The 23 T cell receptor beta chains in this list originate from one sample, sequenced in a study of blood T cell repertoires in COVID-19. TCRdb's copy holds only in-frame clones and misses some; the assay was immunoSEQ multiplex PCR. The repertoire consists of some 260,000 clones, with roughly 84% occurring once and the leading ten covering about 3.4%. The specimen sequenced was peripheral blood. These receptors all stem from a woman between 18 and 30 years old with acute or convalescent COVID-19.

DNA for the CDR3: TGTGCCAGTAGTCCCAGTCTAGCGCCCAGCACAGATACGCAGTATTTT. Amino acid sequence: CASSPSLAPSTDTQYF. The V and J genes are TRBV19 and TRBJ2-3, with D perhaps matching TRBD2 (6 bases). V lost 5 bases to trimming and J lost 0 bases, with 15 bases between them. This CDR3 comprises 16 residues. CDR1 is LNHDA, CDR2 SQIVND, per germline (reference sequence).

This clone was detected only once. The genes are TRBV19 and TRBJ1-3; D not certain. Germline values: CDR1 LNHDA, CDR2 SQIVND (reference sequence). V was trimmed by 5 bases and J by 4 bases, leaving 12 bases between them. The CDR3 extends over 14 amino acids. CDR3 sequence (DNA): TGTGCCAGTAGTCCGCCGGTTTTCGGAAACACCATATATTTT. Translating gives CASSPPVFGNTIYF.

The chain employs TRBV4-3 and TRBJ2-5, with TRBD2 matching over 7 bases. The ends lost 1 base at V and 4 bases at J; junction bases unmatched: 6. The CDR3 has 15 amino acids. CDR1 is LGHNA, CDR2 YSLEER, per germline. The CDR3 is CASSQGEAGRETQYF. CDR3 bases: TGCGCCAGCAGCCAAGGGGAAGCGGGGAGAGAGACCCAGTACTTC.

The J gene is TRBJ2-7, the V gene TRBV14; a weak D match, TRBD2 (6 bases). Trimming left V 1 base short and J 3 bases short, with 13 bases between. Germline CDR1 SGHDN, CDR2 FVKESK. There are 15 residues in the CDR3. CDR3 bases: TGTGCCAGCAGCCAAGGAGAGGGACTCATCTACGAGCAGTACTTC. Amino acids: CASSQGEGLIYEQYF.

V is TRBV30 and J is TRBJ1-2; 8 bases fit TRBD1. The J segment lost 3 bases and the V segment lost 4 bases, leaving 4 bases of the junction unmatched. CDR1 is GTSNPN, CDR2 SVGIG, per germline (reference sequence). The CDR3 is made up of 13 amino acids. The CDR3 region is CAWTTGQDYGYTF. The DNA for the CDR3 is TGTGCCTGGACTACGGGACAGGACTATGGCTACACCTTC.

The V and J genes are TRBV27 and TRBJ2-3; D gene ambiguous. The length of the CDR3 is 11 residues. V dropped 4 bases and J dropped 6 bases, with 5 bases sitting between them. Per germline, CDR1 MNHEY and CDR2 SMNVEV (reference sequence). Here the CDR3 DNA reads TGTGCCAGCAGTTCTTATGATACGCAGTATTTT. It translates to CASSSYDTQYF.

CDR3 DNA: TGTGCCAGCAGTTACGGCACAGGGGACGGAAACACCATATATTTT. Translated, it gives CASSYGTGDGNTIYF. V usage is TRBV6-5 and J usage is TRBJ1-3; the match to TRBD1 covers 7 bases. The J segment lost 4 bases and the V segment lost 2 bases, leaving 5 bases of the junction unmatched. Germline V gene data show CDR1 as MNHEY and CDR2 as SVGAGI. This CDR3 spans 15 amino acids.

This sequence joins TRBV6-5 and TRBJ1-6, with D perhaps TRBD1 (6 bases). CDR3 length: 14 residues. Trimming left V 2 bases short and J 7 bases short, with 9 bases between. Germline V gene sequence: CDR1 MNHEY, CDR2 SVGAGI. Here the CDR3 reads CASSYRDTNSPLHF. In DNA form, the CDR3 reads TGTGCCAGCAGTTACCGGGACACCAATTCACCCCTCCACTTT.

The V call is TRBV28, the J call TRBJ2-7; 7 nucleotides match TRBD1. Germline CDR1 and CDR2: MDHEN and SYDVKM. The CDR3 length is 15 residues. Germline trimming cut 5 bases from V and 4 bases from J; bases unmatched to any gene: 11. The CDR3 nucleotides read TGTGCCAGCAGTATTACGACAGGGAGACTTTACGAGCAGTACTTC. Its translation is CASSITTGRLYEQYF.

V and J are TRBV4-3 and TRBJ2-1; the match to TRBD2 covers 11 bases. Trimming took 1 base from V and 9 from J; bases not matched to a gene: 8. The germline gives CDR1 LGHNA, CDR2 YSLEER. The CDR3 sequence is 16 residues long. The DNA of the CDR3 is TGCGCCAGCAGCCAAGCCACGGGGCTAGCGGGAGGTGAGCAGTTCTTC. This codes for CASSQATGLAGGEQFF.

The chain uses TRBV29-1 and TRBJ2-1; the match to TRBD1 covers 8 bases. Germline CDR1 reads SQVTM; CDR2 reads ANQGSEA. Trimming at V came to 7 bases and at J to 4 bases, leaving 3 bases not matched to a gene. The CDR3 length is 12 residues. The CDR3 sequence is CSAGTGYNEQFF. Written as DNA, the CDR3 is TGCAGCGCCGGGACAGGTTACAATGAGCAGTTCTTC.

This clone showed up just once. The CDR3 DNA reads as TGTGCCAGCAGTTCGGACAGGGGACCCTACGAGCAGTACTTC. Translating gives CASSSDRGPYEQYF. The chain recombines TRBV27 with TRBJ2-7; TRBD1 matches at 9 bases. J lost 2 bases, V lost 4 bases, and 3 bases had no gene match. The CDR3 covers 14 residues. Germline loops: CDR1 MNHEY, CDR2 SMNVEV (reference sequence).

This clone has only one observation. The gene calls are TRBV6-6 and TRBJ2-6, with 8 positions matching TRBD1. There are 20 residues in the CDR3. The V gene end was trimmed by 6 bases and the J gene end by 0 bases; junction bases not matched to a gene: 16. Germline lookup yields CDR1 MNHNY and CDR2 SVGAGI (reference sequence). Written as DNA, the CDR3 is TGTGCCAGCAGCAACCCCAGTGGGACAGGCTCACCCTCTGGGGCCAACGTCCTGACTTTC. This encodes CASSNPSGTGSPSGANVLTF.

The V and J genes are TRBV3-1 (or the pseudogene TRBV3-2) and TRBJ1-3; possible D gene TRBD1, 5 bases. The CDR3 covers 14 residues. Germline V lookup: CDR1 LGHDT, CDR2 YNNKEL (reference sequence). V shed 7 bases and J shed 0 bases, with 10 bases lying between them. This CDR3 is CASTPDISGNTIYF. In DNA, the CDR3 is TGTGCCAGCACCCCGGACATCTCTGGAAACACCATATATTTT.

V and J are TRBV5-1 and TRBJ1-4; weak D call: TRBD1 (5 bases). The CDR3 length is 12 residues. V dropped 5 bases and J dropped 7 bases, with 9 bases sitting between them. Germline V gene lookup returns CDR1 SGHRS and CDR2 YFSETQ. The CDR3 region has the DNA TGCGCCAGCAGACAGGACGGTGAAAAACTGTTTTTT. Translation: CASRQDGEKLFF. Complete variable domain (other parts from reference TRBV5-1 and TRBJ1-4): KAGVTQTPRYLIKTRGQQVTLSCSPISGHRSVSWYQQTPGQGLQFLFEYFSETQRNKGNFPGRFSGRQFSNSRSEMNVSTLELGDSALYLCASRQDGEKLFFGSGTQLSVL.

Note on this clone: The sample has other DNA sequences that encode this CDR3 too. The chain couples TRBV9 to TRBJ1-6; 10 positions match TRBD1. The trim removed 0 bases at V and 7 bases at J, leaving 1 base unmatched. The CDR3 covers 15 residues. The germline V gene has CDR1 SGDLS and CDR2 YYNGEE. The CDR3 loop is CASSVEGQGNSPLHF. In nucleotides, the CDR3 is TGTGCCAGCAGCGTAGAGGGACAGGGGAATTCACCCCTCCACTTT. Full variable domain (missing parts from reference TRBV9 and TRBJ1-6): DSGVTQTPKHLITATGQRVTLRCSPRSGDLSVYWYQQSLDQGLQFLIQYYNGEERAKGNILERFSAQQFPDLHSELNLSSLELGDSALYFCASSVEGQGNSPLHFGNGTRLTVT.

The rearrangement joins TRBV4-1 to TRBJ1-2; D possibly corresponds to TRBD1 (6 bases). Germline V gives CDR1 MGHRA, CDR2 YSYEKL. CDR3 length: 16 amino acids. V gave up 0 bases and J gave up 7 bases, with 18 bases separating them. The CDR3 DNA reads TGCGCCAGCAGCCAAGAAGGGGGACTAACGTGGGGTGGCTACACCTTC. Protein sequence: CASSQEGGLTWGGYTF.

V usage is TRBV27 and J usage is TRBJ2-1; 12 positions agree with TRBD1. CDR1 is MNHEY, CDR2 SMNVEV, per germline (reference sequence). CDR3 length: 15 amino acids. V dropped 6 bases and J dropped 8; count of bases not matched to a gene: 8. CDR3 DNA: TGTGCCAGCAGGGGACAGGGGGCGGGGATTGATGAGCAGTTCTTC. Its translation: CASRGQGAGIDEQFF.

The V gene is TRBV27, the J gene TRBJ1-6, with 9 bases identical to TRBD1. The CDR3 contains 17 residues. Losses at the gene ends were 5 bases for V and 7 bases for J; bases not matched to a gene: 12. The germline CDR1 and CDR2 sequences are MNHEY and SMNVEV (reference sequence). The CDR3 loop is CASSPIQGAGENSPLHF. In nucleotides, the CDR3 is TGTGCCAGCAGTCCGATACAGGGGGCGGGGGAAAATTCACCCCTCCACTTT.

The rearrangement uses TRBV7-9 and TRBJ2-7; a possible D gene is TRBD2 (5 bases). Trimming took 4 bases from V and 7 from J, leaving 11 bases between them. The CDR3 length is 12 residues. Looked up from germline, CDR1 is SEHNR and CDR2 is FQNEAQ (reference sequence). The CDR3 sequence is CASSSERGEQYF. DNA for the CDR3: TGTGCCAGCAGCTCCGAGCGCGGGGAGCAGTACTTC.

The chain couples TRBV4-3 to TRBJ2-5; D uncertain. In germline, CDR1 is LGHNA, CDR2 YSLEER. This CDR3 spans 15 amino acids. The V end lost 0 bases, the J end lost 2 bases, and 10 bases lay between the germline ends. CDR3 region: CASSQEVSGQETQYF. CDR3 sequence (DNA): TGCGCCAGCAGCCAAGAGGTTTCAGGACAAGAGACCCAGTACTTC.

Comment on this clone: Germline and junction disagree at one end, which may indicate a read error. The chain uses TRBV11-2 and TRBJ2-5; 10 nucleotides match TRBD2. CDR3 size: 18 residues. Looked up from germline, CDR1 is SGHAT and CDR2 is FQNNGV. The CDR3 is CASSVDGVASGSTETQYF. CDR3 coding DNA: TGTGCCAGCAGCGTAGATGGGGTGGCTAGCGGGAGTACGGAGACCCAGTACTTC.

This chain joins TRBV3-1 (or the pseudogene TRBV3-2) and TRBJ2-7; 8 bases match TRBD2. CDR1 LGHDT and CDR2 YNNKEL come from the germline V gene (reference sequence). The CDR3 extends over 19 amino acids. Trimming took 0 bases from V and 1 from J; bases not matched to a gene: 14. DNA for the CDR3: TGTGCCAGCAGCCAAGAAGGAAGATTACCGGGACTAGGATCCTACGAGCAGTACTTC. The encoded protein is CASSQEGRLPGLGSYEQYF.